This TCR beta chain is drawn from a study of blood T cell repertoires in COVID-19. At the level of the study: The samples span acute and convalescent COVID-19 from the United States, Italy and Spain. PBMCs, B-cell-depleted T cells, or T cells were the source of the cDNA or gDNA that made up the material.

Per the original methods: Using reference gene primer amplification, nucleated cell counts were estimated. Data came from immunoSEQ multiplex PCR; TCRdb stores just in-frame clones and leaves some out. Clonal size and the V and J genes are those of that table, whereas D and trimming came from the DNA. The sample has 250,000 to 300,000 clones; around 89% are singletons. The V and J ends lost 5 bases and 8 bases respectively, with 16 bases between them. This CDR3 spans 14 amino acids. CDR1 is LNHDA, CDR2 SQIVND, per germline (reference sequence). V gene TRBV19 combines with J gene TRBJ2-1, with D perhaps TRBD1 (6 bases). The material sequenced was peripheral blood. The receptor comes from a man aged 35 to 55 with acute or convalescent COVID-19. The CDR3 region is CASSPGDGFDEQFF. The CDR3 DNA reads TGTGCCAGTAGTCCAGGGGATGGGTTCGATGAGCAGTTCTTC.